The present TCR beta chain was sequenced within a study of T cell repertoires in cytomegalovirus infection. Study in general: HLA-B-restricted CMV epitopes that are well studied, plus recently identified HLA-C-restricted ones, were used by the study. Public TCR beta signatures provided an indication of both CMV infection and a matching HLA type. Study outcomes and limitations: In two of eight donors, the top clonotype was HLA-C-restricted CMV-specific.

This clonotype has a handful of counts. The antigen is undetermined. TCRdb reanalysed the reads using MiXCR and keeps one entry per CDR3 protein. The sample yields about 830,000 distinct CDR3 sequences, about 33% seen once. The sample in question was cultured CD8+ T cells from PBMCs, obtained from culture after CMV antigen stimulation. The TCR comes from a human donor in good health (CMV status not recorded). Some clones in this sample may be carry-over from other donors' samples.

CDR3 nucleotides: TGTGCCAGCAGTGAATTCAGTCTCCCCCTCCACTTT. It is translated as CASSEFSLPLHF. The chain uses TRBV6-1 and TRBJ1-6; D unresolved. The CDR3 extends over 12 amino acids. Germline loops: CDR1 MNHNS, CDR2 SASEGT. Trimming shortened V by 2 bases and J by 13 bases, and 9 bases separated the two germline ends.